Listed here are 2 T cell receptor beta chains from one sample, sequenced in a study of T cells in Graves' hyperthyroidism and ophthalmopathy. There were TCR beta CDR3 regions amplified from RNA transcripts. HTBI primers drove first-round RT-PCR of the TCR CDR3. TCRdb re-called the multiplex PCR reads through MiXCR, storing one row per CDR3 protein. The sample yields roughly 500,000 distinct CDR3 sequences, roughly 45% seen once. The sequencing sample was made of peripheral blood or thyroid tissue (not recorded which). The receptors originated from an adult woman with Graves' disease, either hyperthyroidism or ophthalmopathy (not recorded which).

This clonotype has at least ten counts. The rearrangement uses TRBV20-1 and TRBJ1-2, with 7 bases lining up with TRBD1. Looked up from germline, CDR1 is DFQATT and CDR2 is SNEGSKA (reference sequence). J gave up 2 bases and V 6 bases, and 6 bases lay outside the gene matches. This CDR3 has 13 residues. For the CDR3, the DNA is TGCAGTGCGCGGGACAGTCTAAACTATGGCTACACCTTC. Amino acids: CSARDSLNYGYTF.

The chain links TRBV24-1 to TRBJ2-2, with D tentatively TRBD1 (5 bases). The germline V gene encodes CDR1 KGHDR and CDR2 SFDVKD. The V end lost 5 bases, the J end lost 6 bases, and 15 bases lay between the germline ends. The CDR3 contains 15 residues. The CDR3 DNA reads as TGTGCCACCAGTGGTCCAGGGAAAGTGTCCGGGGAGCTGTTTTTT. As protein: CATSGPGKVSGELFF.